This TCR beta chain was recorded in a study of OX40 agonist ivuxolimab in advanced cancers. Findings and limits, study-wide: Clones of CD4+ and CD8+ blood T cells grew by week 6 at doses of 0.1 to 3.0 mg/kg.

Assay: immunoSEQ multiplex PCR; the TCRdb copy retains only in-frame clones and omits some. The sample shows 70,000 to 95,000 clones, less than 90% of them seen only once. In germline, CDR1 is LNHDA, CDR2 SQIVND (reference sequence). This CDR3 spans 16 amino acids. Germline trimming cut 6 bases from V and 4 bases from J; bases unmatched to any gene: 6. For this clone: Its antigen is undetermined.

The sequencing used CD4+ or CD8+ T cells sorted from blood, collected in a trial of the OX40 agonist ivuxolimab. The chain employs TRBV19 and TRBJ2-1, with 13 bases aligning to TRBD2. The sequence was collected from an adult with an advanced solid tumor such as melanoma, head and neck, liver or kidney cancer. The CDR3 sequence: CASRAGTSGAYNEQFF. CDR3 nucleotides: TGTGCCAGTAGGGCTGGGACTAGCGGGGCGTACAATGAGCAGTTCTTC.